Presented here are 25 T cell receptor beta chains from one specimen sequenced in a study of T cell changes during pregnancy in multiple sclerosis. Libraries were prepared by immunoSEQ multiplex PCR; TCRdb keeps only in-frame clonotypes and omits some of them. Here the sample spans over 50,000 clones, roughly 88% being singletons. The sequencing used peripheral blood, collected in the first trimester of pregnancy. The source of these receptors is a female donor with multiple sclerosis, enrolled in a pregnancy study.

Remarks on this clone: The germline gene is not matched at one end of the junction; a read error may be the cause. CDR3 amino acids: CASSLRTSGTVTQYF. The CDR3 DNA sequence: TGTGCCAGCAGCCTCCGCACTAGCGGGACAGTTACGCAGTATTTT. The J gene is TRBJ2-3, the V gene TRBV13; 10 positions agree with TRBD2. CDR3 size: 15 residues. Germline-derived CDR1 and CDR2 are PRHDT and FYEKMQ (reference sequence).

The CDR3 reads CASSLNTGEQYF. The CDR3 DNA follows: TGTGCCAGCAGCTTAAACACGGGGGAGCAGTACTTC. The chain employs TRBV5-6 and TRBJ2-7; a possible D gene is TRBD2 (5 bases). CDR1 and CDR2 (germline): SGHDT, YYEEEE. The germline V and J ends were trimmed by 2 bases and 7 bases, with 10 bases remaining between them. CDR3 length: 12 amino acids.

The CDR3 DNA sequence: TGTGCCAGCAGACCCTACAGGGCAGATACGCAGTATTTT. Translated: CASRPYRADTQYF. The rearrangement uses TRBV7-2 and TRBJ2-3; D is perhaps TRBD1 (6 bases). The CDR3 length is 13 residues. Germline CDR1 reads SGHTA; CDR2 reads FQGNSA. With 6 bases removed from V and 4 bases from J, the gap between germline ends came to 11 bases.

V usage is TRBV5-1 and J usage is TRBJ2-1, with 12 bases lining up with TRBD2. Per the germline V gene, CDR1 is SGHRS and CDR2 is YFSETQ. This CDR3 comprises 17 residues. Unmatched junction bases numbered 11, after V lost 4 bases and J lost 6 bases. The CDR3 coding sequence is TGCGCCAGCAGCCTCCCTCGGACTAGCGGGACAGGCAATGAGCAGTTCTTC. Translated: CASSLPRTSGTGNEQFF.

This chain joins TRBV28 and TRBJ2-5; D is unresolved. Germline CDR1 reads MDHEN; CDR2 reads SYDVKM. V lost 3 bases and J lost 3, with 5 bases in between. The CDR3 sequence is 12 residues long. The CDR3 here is CASSFPEETQYF. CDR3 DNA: TGTGCCAGCAGTTTTCCAGAAGAGACCCAGTACTTC.

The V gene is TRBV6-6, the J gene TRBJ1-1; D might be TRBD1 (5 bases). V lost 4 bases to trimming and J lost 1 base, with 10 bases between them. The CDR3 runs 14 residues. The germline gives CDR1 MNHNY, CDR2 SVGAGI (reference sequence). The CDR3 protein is CASSLTGGNTEAFF. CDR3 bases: TGTGCCAGCAGTTTAACCGGGGGGAACACTGAAGCTTTCTTT.

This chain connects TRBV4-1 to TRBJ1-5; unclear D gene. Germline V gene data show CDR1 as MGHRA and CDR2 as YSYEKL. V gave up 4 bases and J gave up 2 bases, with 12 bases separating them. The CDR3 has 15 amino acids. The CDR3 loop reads CASSPFLSGNQPQHF. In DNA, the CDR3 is TGCGCCAGCAGCCCATTTTTGAGCGGCAATCAGCCCCAGCATTTT.

CDR3 nucleotides: TGTGCCAGCAGCACCGGGACAGGGATCCGCGAGCAGTACTTC. Translation: CASSTGTGIREQYF. The rearrangement joins TRBV7-2 to TRBJ2-7; 9 bases line up with TRBD1. Per germline, CDR1 SGHTA and CDR2 FQGNSA. This CDR3 comprises 14 residues. V lost 5 bases to trimming and J lost 6 bases; unmatched junction nucleotides: 8.

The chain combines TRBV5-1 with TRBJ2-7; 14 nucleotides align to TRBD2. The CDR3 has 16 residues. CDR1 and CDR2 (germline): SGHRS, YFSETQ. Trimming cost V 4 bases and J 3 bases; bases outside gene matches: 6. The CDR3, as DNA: TGCGCCAGCAGCGTCCGGACTAGCGGGAGGTACTACGAGCAGTACTTC. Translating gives CASSVRTSGRYYEQYF. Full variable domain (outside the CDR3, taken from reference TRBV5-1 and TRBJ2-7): KAGVTQTPRYLIKTRGQQVTLSCSPISGHRSVSWYQQTPGQGLQFLFEYFSETQRNKGNFPGRFSGRQFSNSRSEMNVSTLELGDSALYLCASSVRTSGRYYEQYFGPGTRLTVT.

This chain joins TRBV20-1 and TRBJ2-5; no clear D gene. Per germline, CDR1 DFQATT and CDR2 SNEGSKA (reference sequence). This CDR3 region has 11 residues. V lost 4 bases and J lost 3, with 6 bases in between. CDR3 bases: TGCAGTGCTACACTAAAAGAGACCCAGTACTTC. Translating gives CSATLKETQYF.

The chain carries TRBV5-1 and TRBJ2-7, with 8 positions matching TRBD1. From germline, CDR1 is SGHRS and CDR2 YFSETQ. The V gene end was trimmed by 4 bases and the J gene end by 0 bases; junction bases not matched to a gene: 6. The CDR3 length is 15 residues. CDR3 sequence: CASSLGGQGSYEQYF. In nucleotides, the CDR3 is TGCGCCAGCAGCCTGGGCGGACAGGGCTCCTACGAGCAGTACTTC. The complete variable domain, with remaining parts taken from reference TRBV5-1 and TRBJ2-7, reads KAGVTQTPRYLIKTRGQQVTLSCSPISGHRSVSWYQQTPGQGLQFLFEYFSETQRNKGNFPGRFSGRQFSNSRSEMNVSTLELGDSALYLCASSLGGQGSYEQYFGPGTRLTVT.

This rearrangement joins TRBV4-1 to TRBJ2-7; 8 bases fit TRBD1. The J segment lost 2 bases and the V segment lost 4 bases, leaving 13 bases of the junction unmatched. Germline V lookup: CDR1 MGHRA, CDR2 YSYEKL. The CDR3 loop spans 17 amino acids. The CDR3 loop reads CASSLQGTGTGTYEQYF. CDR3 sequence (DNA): TGCGCCAGCAGCCTCCAGGGAACCGGGACAGGTACCTACGAGCAGTACTTC.

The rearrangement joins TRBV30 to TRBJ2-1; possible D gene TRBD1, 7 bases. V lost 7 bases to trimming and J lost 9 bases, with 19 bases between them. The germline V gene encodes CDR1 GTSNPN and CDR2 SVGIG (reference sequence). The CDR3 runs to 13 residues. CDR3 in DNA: TGTGCCTTGGTCGGGACAGCGCGGGGTGAGCAGTTCTTC. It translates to CALVGTARGEQFF.

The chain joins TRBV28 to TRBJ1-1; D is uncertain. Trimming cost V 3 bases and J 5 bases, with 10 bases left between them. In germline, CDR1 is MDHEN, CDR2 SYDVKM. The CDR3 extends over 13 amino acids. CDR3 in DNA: TGTGCCAGCAGTTTTCAGAAGAAGACTGAAGCTTTCTTT. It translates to CASSFQKKTEAFF. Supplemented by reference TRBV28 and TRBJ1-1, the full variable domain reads DVKVTQSSRYLVKRTGEKVFLECVQDMDHENMFWYRQDPGLGLRLIYFSYDVKMKEKGDIPEGYSVSREKKERFSLILESASTNQTSMYLCASSFQKKTEAFFGQGTRLTVV.

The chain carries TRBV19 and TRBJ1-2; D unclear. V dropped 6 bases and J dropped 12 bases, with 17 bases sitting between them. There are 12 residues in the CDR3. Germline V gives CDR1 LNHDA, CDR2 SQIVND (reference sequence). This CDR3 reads CASSLVASTDTF. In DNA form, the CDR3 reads TGTGCCAGTAGCTTAGTTGCCTCCACCGACACCTTC.

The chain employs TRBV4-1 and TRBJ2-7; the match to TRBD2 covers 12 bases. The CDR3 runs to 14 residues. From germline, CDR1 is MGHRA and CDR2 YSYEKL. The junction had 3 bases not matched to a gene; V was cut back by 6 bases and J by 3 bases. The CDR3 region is CASRPGLAGYEQYF. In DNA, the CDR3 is TGCGCCAGCAGACCGGGACTAGCGGGCTACGAGCAGTACTTC.

The CDR3 is CASKRGSGGRSGANVLTF. The DNA for the CDR3 is TGTGCCAGCAAGCGGGGGTCAGGGGGACGCTCTGGGGCCAACGTCCTGACTTTC. V is TRBV2 and J is TRBJ2-6; D is perhaps TRBD2 (8 bases). Germline CDR1 is SNHLY and CDR2 is FYNNEI. There are 18 residues in the CDR3. The germline V and J ends were trimmed by 7 bases and 0 bases, with 19 bases remaining between them.

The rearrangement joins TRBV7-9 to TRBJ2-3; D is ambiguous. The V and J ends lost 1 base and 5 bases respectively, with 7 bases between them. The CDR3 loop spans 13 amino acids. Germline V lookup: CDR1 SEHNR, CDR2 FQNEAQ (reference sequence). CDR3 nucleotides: TGTGCCAGCAGCTTAGAAACGGGAGATACGCAGTATTTT. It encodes CASSLETGDTQYF.

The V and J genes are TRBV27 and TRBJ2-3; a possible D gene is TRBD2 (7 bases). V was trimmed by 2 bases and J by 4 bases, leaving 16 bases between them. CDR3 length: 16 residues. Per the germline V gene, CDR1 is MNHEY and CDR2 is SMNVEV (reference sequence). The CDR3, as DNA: TGTGCCAGCAGTTTAGGGAGCGGGACAAGGGCAGATACGCAGTATTTT. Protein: CASSLGSGTRADTQYF.

CDR3 region: CASSDVALRDTGELFF. The CDR3 region has the DNA TGTGCCAGCAGTGATGTCGCCCTCAGGGACACCGGGGAGCTGTTTTTT. The gene calls are TRBV6-4 and TRBJ2-2; D possibly corresponds to TRBD1 (5 bases). Germline CDR1 MRHNA, CDR2 SNTAGT. Deletions cut 3 bases from V and 3 bases from J, with 14 bases between. The CDR3 runs 16 residues.

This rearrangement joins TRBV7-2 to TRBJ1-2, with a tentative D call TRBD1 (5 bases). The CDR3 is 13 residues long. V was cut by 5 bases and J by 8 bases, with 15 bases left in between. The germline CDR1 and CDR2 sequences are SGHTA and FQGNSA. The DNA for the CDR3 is TGTGCCAGCAGCGTCCCAGGGATTTCGGGCTACACCTTC. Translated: CASSVPGISGYTF.

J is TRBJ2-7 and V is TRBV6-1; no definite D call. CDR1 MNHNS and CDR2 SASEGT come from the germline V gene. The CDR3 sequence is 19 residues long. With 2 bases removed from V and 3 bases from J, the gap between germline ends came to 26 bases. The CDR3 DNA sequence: TGTGCCAGCAGTGAAAATCCCCGATTGTTCGAGCGTAAACGCTACGAGCAGTACTTC. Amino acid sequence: CASSENPRLFERKRYEQYF.

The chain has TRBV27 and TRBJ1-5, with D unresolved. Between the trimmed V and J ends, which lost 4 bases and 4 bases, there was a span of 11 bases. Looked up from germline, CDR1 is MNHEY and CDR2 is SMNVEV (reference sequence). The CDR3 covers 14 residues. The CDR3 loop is CASSYGSANQPQHF. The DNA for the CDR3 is TGTGCCAGCAGTTACGGGAGTGCAAATCAGCCCCAGCATTTT.

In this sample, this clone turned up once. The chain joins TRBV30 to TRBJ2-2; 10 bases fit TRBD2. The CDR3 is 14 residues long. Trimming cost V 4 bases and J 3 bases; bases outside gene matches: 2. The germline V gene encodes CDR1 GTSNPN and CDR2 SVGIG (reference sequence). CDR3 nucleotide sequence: TGTGCCTGGAAGGGACTAGCGTACACCGGGGAGCTGTTTTTT. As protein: CAWKGLAYTGELFF. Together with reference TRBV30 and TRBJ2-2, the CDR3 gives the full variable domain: SQTIHQWPATLVQPVGSPLSLECTVEGTSNPNLYWYRQAAGRGLQLLFYSVGIGQISSEVPQNLSASRPQDRQFILSSKKLLLSDSGFYLCAWKGLAYTGELFFGEGSRLTVL.

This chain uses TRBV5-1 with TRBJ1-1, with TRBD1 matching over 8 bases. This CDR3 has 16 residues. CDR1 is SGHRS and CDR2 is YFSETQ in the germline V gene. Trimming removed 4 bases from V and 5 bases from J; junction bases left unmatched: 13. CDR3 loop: CASSTQGEGVRTEAFF. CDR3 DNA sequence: TGCGCCAGCAGCACACAGGGGGAGGGGGTTAGGACTGAAGCTTTCTTT.